These T cell receptor beta chains were read from a single sample in a study of OX40 agonist ivuxolimab in advanced cancers. Sequenced by immunoSEQ multiplex PCR; TCRdb stores in-frame clones only, minus some. The data show around 40,000 clones, around four fifths seen once. Material: CD4+ or CD8+ T cells sorted from blood, obtained in a trial of the OX40 agonist ivuxolimab. All receptors come from an adult with an advanced solid tumor such as melanoma, head and neck, liver or kidney cancer. Both conserved end residues are part of each CDR3. The order of the fields is V gene, D gene, J gene, clone size, CDR3 protein, CDR3 DNA. D genes are given only for firm matches. Not every row has a clone size; where given, it reads once, few, many or a size class.

V gene: TRBV27; D gene: -; J gene: TRBJ2-2; clone size: few; CDR3 protein: CASRRGTVLADTGELFF; CDR3 DNA: TGTGCCAGCAGACGGGGGACAGTTCTGGCGGACACCGGGGAGCTGTTTTTT
V gene: TRBV7-8; D gene: -; J gene: TRBJ2-5; clone size: once; CDR3 protein: CASSLAGETQYF; CDR3 DNA: TGTGCCAGCAGCTTAGCAGGAGAGACCCAGTACTTC
V gene: TRBV6-5; D gene: -; J gene: TRBJ1-5; clone size: -; CDR3 protein: CASSYGSNQPQHF; CDR3 DNA: TGTGCCAGCAGTTACGGTAGCAATCAGCCCCAGCATTTT
V gene: TRBV6-5; D gene: TRBD1; J gene: TRBJ1-1; clone size: -; CDR3 protein: CASSYGTDLNTEAFF; CDR3 DNA: TGTGCCAGCAGTTATGGGACAGATCTAAACACTGAAGCTTTCTTT
V gene: TRBV6-9; D gene: -; J gene: TRBJ2-7; clone size: -; CDR3 protein: CAGRRFYEQYF; CDR3 DNA: TGTGCCGGACGAAGATTCTACGAGCAGTACTTC
V gene: TRBV6-6; D gene: TRBD2; J gene: TRBJ2-1; clone size: few; CDR3 protein: CASSPTSGYNEQFF; CDR3 DNA: TGTGCCAGCAGCCCGACTAGCGGCTACAATGAGCAGTTCTTC
V gene: TRBV10-2; D gene: -; J gene: TRBJ2-7; clone size: once; CDR3 protein: CASSEAGNSYEQYF; CDR3 DNA: TGCGCCAGCAGTGAGGCGGGAAATTCCTACGAGCAGTACTTC
V gene: TRBV2; D gene: -; J gene: TRBJ1-5; clone size: few; CDR3 protein: CASSDGGSGQPQHF; CDR3 DNA: TGTGCCAGCAGTGATGGAGGGTCCGGTCAGCCCCAGCATTTT
V gene: TRBV28; D gene: -; J gene: TRBJ2-7; clone size: medium-sized; CDR3 protein: CASSTSGGAYEQYF; CDR3 DNA: TGTGCCAGCAGCACGTCTGGCGGGGCTTACGAGCAGTACTTC
V gene: TRBV5-5; D gene: -; J gene: TRBJ2-1; clone size: -; CDR3 protein: CASSLVGAKNEQFF; CDR3 DNA: TGTGCCAGCAGCTTGGTCGGGGCCAAGAATGAGCAGTTCTTC
V gene: TRBV5-4; D gene: -; J gene: TRBJ1-6; clone size: few; CDR3 protein: CASSLGPTRSSYNSPLHF; CDR3 DNA: TGTGCCAGCAGCTTGGGTCCGACCCGGAGCTCCTATAATTCACCCCTCCACTTT
V gene: TRBV19; D gene: -; J gene: TRBJ1-2; clone size: once; CDR3 protein: CASSTGMYGYTF; CDR3 DNA: TGTGCCAGTAGTACTGGGATGTATGGCTACACCTTC
V gene: TRBV7-9; D gene: -; J gene: TRBJ2-7; clone size: -; CDR3 protein: CASSLANGYEQYF; CDR3 DNA: TGTGCCAGCAGCTTAGCTAACGGGTACGAGCAGTACTTC
V gene: TRBV28; D gene: -; J gene: TRBJ1-1; clone size: few; CDR3 protein: CASSFVMNTEAFF; CDR3 DNA: TGTGCCAGCAGTTTCGTTATGAACACTGAAGCTTTCTTT
V gene: TRBV5-4; D gene: -; J gene: TRBJ2-7; clone size: -; CDR3 protein: CASSLGGTSSYEQYF; CDR3 DNA: TGTGCCAGCAGCTTGGGTGGGACTTCAAGCTACGAGCAGTACTTC
V gene: TRBV27; D gene: -; J gene: TRBJ2-7; clone size: -; CDR3 protein: CASSPGTSYEQYF; CDR3 DNA: TGTGCCAGCAGTCCCGGGACCTCCTACGAGCAGTACTTC
V gene: TRBV13; D gene: -; J gene: TRBJ1-2; clone size: -; CDR3 protein: CASSNRDSDYGYTF; CDR3 DNA: TGTGCCAGCAGCAACAGGGATAGTGACTATGGCTACACCTTC
V gene: TRBV28; D gene: -; J gene: TRBJ1-5; clone size: -; CDR3 protein: CASSQETDNQPQHF; CDR3 DNA: TGTGCCAGCAGCCAGGAGACGGACAATCAGCCCCAGCATTTT
V gene: TRBV27; D gene: -; J gene: TRBJ2-1; clone size: -; CDR3 protein: CASSLKYSYNEQFF; CDR3 DNA: TGTGCCAGCAGTTTAAAGTACTCCTACAATGAGCAGTTCTTC
V gene: TRBV7-6; D gene: -; J gene: TRBJ2-1; clone size: -; CDR3 protein: CASSLWGAGASYNEQFF; CDR3 DNA: TGTGCCAGCAGCTTATGGGGGGCCGGTGCTTCCTACAATGAGCAGTTCTTC
V gene: TRBV19; D gene: -; J gene: TRBJ1-1; clone size: once; CDR3 protein: CASSTVLGTEAFF; CDR3 DNA: TGTGCCAGTAGTACTGTTCTGGGGACTGAAGCTTTCTTT
V gene: TRBV9; D gene: -; J gene: TRBJ2-6; clone size: -; CDR3 protein: CASSVSRGGWANVLTF; CDR3 DNA: TGTGCCAGCAGTGTAAGTCGCGGGGGCTGGGCCAACGTCCTGACTTTC
V gene: TRBV12-5; D gene: TRBD1; J gene: TRBJ2-7; clone size: -; CDR3 protein: CASGLGQGMDEQYF; CDR3 DNA: TGTGCTAGTGGGCTCGGACAGGGGATGGACGAGCAGTACTTC
V gene: TRBV7-9; D gene: TRBD2; J gene: TRBJ2-1; clone size: -; CDR3 protein: CASSAGLAELYNEQFF; CDR3 DNA: TGTGCCAGCAGCGCGGGACTAGCGGAACTTTACAATGAGCAGTTCTTC
V gene: TRBV7-8; D gene: TRBD2; J gene: TRBJ2-3; clone size: -; CDR3 protein: CASSYGTSQMSYF; CDR3 DNA: TGTGCCAGCAGCTATGGGACTAGCCAAATGTCCTATTTT
V gene: TRBV4-3; D gene: -; J gene: TRBJ2-5; clone size: -; CDR3 protein: CASSQDPDSGETQYF; CDR3 DNA: TGCGCCAGCAGCCAAGATCCCGACAGTGGCGAGACCCAGTACTTC
V gene: TRBV18; D gene: TRBD2; J gene: TRBJ2-2; clone size: -; CDR3 protein: CASSPYLAANTGELFF; CDR3 DNA: TGTGCCAGCTCACCATATCTAGCGGCGAACACCGGGGAGCTGTTTTTT
V gene: TRBV7-9; D gene: -; J gene: TRBJ1-1; clone size: -; CDR3 protein: CASSVGGGARTEAFF; CDR3 DNA: TGTGCCAGCAGCGTCGGCGGGGGCGCGAGGACTGAAGCTTTCTTT
V gene: TRBV10-2; D gene: -; J gene: TRBJ1-3; clone size: -; CDR3 protein: CASSPGNTIYF; CDR3 DNA: TGCGCCAGCAGCCCAGGGAACACCATATATTTT
V gene: TRBV5-8; D gene: -; J gene: TRBJ1-1; clone size: -; CDR3 protein: CASSREGEAFF; CDR3 DNA: TGTGCCAGCAGCCGAGAGGGAGAAGCTTTCTTT
V gene: TRBV2; D gene: TRBD1; J gene: TRBJ1-1; clone size: -; CDR3 protein: CARTGGGTEAFF; CDR3 DNA: TGTGCCAGGACAGGGGGGGGAACTGAAGCTTTCTTT
V gene: TRBV29-1; D gene: -; J gene: TRBJ1-4; clone size: -; CDR3 protein: CSVEEDPGHSFF; CDR3 DNA: TGCAGCGTTGAAGAAGATCCAGGTCACTCGTTTTTT
V gene: TRBV7-9; D gene: -; J gene: TRBJ1-2; clone size: -; CDR3 protein: CASSLDPGAGFYGYTF; CDR3 DNA: TGTGCCAGCAGCTTAGATCCGGGAGCTGGATTCTATGGCTACACCTTC
V gene: TRBV29-1; D gene: -; J gene: TRBJ2-1; clone size: -; CDR3 protein: CSVDLGVSYNEQFF; CDR3 DNA: TGCAGCGTTGATCTCGGGGTCTCCTACAATGAGCAGTTCTTC
V gene: TRBV7-9; D gene: -; J gene: TRBJ2-3; clone size: -; CDR3 protein: CASSLIAGDTQYF; CDR3 DNA: TGTGCCAGCAGCTTAATAGCTGGTGATACGCAGTATTTT
V gene: TRBV6-6; D gene: -; J gene: TRBJ2-4; clone size: -; CDR3 protein: CASSYEGAKNIQYF; CDR3 DNA: TGTGCCAGCAGTTACGAGGGAGCCAAAAACATTCAGTACTTC
V gene: TRBV19; D gene: -; J gene: TRBJ1-6; clone size: -; CDR3 protein: CASSRAGNSPLHF; CDR3 DNA: TGTGCCAGTAGTAGGGCAGGGAATTCACCCCTCCACTTT
V gene: TRBV5-1; D gene: TRBD1; J gene: TRBJ2-7; clone size: -; CDR3 protein: CASSLGTGGYEQYF; CDR3 DNA: TGCGCCAGCAGCTTGGGGACAGGGGGCTACGAGCAGTACTTC
V gene: TRBV27; D gene: -; J gene: TRBJ1-6; clone size: few; CDR3 protein: CASSLLGSPLHF; CDR3 DNA: TGTGCCAGCAGTTTATTAGGCTCACCCCTCCACTTT